This T cell receptor (beta chain) derives from a study of CD8 T cells in ankylosing spondylitis. In its sample, this clonotype was seen a few times. Its antigen is not identified. Study conclusions and caveats: Reportedly, significant enrichment of disease-linked clones occurred in matched ankylosing spondylitis synovial fluid. Reactive arthritis synovial fluid and blood were previously reported to contain some motif variants. The disease-linked clones had a CD8+ phenotype and low blood frequencies. It appeared that ankylosing spondylitis blood was characterized by a TCR beta motif of 8 or 9 highly homologous variants.

MiXCR was run by TCRdb on the 5' RACE reads, yielding one entry per CDR3 protein. The table lists approximately 440,000 distinct CDR3 sequences, about a sixth of them singletons. CDR3 length: 13 amino acids. Looked up from germline, CDR1 is SEHNR and CDR2 is FQNEAQ (reference sequence). Trimming took 4 bases from V and 11 from J, leaving 15 bases between them. The chain couples TRBV7-9 to TRBJ1-5; D unresolved. This receptor was identified in a male donor with ankylosing spondylitis. Sequenced sample: blood, either unsorted or a sorted T cell fraction (not recorded which). The CDR3 region is CASSSSSGWAQHF. The CDR3 DNA is TGTGCCAGCAGCTCCTCTTCTGGGTGGGCCCAGCATTTT.